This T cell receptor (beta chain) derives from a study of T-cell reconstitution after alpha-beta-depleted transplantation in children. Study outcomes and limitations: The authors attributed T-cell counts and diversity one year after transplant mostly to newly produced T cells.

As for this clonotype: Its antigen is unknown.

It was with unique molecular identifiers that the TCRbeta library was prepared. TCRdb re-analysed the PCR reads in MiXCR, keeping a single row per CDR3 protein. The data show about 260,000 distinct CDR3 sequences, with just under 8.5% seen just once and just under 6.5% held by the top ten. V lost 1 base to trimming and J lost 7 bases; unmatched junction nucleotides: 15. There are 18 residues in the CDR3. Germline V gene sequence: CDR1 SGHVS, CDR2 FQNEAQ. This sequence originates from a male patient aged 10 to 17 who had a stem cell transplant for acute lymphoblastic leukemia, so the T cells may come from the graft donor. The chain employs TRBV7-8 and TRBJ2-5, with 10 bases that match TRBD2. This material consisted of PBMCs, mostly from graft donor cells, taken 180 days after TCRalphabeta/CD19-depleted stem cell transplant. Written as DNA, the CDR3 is TGTGCCAGCAGCTTAGGACAGGGAGGGAGGCTAGCGGGGGTGACCCAGTACTTC. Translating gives CASSLGQGGRLAGVTQYF. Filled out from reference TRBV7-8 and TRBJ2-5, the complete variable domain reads GAGVSQSPRYKVAKRGQDVALRCDPISGHVSLFWYQQALGQGPEFLTYFQNEAQLDKSGLPSDRFFAERPEGSVSTLKIQRTQQEDSAVYLCASSLGQGGRLAGVTQYFGPGTRLLVL.